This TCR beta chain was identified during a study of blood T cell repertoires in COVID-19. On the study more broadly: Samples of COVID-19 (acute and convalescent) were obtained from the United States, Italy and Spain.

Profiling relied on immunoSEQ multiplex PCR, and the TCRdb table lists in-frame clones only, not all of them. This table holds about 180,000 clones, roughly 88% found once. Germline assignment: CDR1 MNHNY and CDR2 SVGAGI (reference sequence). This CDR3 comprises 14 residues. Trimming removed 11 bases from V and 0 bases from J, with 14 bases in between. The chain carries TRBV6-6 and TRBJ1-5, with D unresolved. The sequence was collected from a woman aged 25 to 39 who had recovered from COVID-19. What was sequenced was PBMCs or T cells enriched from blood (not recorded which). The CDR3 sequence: CAAQEIYSNQPQHF. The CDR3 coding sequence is TGTGCCGCGCAGGAAATCTATAGCAATCAGCCCCAGCATTTT.